This TCR beta chain derives from a study of synovial regulatory T cells in juvenile arthritis. Regarding the study as a whole: Inflammation-associated Treg cells in blood had less TCR diversity than the remaining blood Treg cells.

Germline V gene sequence: CDR1 LNHDA, CDR2 SQIVND (reference sequence). This CDR3 region has 13 residues. DNA is not on record. Median disease duration was approximately 7 years, range 0.2-19.1. A note on this clone: The antigen is undetermined.

The table came from immunoSEQ multiplex PCR; TCRdb's copy has only in-frame clones and leaves some out. This listing includes 7,500 to 10,000 clones. This TCR came from a donor aged 2-30 years with juvenile idiopathic arthritis. Sequenced sample: Treg cells from blood. The subset: remaining (HLA-DR-negative) circulating blood Treg cells. This rearrangement joins TRBV19 to TRBJ2-7; TCRdb picks TRBD1, but there is no DNA to check that call. The CDR3 sequence is CASRQGIWYEQYF.